The 16 T cell receptor beta chains below all came from one sample that was sequenced in a study of blood T cell repertoires in COVID-19 (TCRdb year 2020). To prepare the library, the immunoSEQ multiplex PCR assay was applied. This immuneACCESS table, as held by TCRdb, lists in-frame sequences with V and J called but not all clones. Of the missing ones, under half trace to an unresolved V gene in checked studies; the others have no known cause. A total of about 330,000 clones appear in this sample, approximately 88% of them only once. In total, the top ten clones hold less than 6.5% of the sample. Specimen: PBMCs or T cells enriched from blood (not recorded which). These receptor sequences come from a man aged 25 to 40 who had recovered from COVID-19.

The V gene is TRBV9, the J gene TRBJ2-5; 8 bases align to TRBD1. CDR3 length: 15 residues. V was pared by 2 bases and J by 2 bases, with 5 bases of the junction left unmatched. The germline gives CDR1 SGDLS, CDR2 YYNGEE. CDR3 in DNA: TGTGCCAGCAGCGTCAGGGGGCTGGGTCAAGAGACCCAGTACTTC. Protein product: CASSVRGLGQETQYF.

The chain is built from TRBV5-5 and TRBJ1-3; 7 nucleotides agree with TRBD1. This CDR3 has 15 amino acids. The V segment lost 0 bases and the J segment 3 bases; nucleotides outside the gene matches: 3. CDR1 and CDR2 from the germline V gene are SGHKS and YYEKEE (reference sequence). The CDR3 sequence is CASSLGQGLGNTIYF. CDR3 sequence (DNA): TGTGCCAGCAGCTTGGGACAGGGCCTTGGAAACACCATATATTTT.

The rearrangement uses TRBV30 and TRBJ1-5; tentative D call: TRBD1 (6 bases). This CDR3 spans 14 amino acids. V gave up 1 base and J gave up 0 bases, with 7 bases separating them. Germline CDR1 and CDR2: GTSNPN and SVGIG (reference sequence). The CDR3 region is CAWSGGLSNQPQHF. The CDR3 DNA is TGTGCCTGGAGTGGGGGGCTTAGCAATCAGCCCCAGCATTTT. The complete variable domain, with remaining parts taken from reference TRBV30 and TRBJ1-5, reads SQTIHQWPATLVQPVGSPLSLECTVEGTSNPNLYWYRQAAGRGLQLLFYSVGIGQISSEVPQNLSASRPQDRQFILSSKKLLLSDSGFYLCAWSGGLSNQPQHFGDGTRLSIL.

The rearrangement uses TRBV6-1 and TRBJ1-4, with a weak D call TRBD1 (6 bases). Germline CDR1 is MNHNS and CDR2 is SASEGT. The CDR3 is 15 residues long. The germline V and J ends were trimmed by 2 bases and 8 bases, with 15 bases remaining between them. The CDR3 region has the DNA TGTGCCAGCAGTGAATATCGGACAGCCCCAGAAAAACTGTTTTTT. This codes for CASSEYRTAPEKLFF.

The chain combines TRBV5-8 with TRBJ2-7, with 7 bases aligning to TRBD1. Germline values: CDR1 SGHTS, CDR2 YDEGEE. V gave up 1 base and J gave up 5 bases; unmatched junction bases: 6. This CDR3 has 14 residues. The CDR3 loop is CASSLTGAVDEQYF. CDR3 nucleotides: TGTGCCAGCAGCTTGACAGGGGCCGTGGACGAGCAGTACTTC.

This chain links TRBV2 with TRBJ2-4, with 7 bases fitting TRBD2. The germline V gene encodes CDR1 SNHLY and CDR2 FYNNEI. The CDR3 covers 14 residues. V was pared by 2 bases and J by 4 bases, with 2 bases of the junction left unmatched. Written as DNA, the CDR3 is TGTGCCAGCAGTGAACAGCGGGGAAAAAACATTCAGTACTTC. This translates into CASSEQRGKNIQYF. Based on the CDR3 plus reference TRBV2 and TRBJ2-4, the full variable domain is EPEVTQTPSHQVTQMGQEVILRCVPISNHLYFYWYRQILGQKVEFLVSFYNNEISEKSEIFDDQFSVERPDGSNFTLKIRSTKLEDSAMYFCASSEQRGKNIQYFGAGTRLSVL.

The rearrangement uses TRBV3-1 (or the pseudogene TRBV3-2) and TRBJ1-4; TRBD1 matches 8 bases. CDR1 and CDR2 from the germline V gene are LGHDT and YNNKEL (reference sequence). This CDR3 is 16 amino acids long. V shed 4 bases and J 4 bases; nucleotides not matched to a gene: 8. The CDR3 DNA follows: TGTGCCAGCAGCCCCGGCAGGGGGCGCCTTAATGAAAAACTGTTTTTT. As protein: CASSPGRGRLNEKLFF.

This chain connects TRBV19 to TRBJ2-3; the match to TRBD2 covers 9 bases. Germline assignment: CDR1 LNHDA and CDR2 SQIVND (reference sequence). The CDR3 totals 17 residues. V was clipped by 4 bases and J by 2 bases; unmatched bases: 10. The CDR3 DNA reads as TGTGCCAGTAGTACCCGTGGCCGGACTAGCGCCACAGATACGCAGTATTTT. Translated, it gives CASSTRGRTSATDTQYF.

This chain's CDR3 is CASSHTEETQYF. The CDR3 bases are TGTGCCAGTAGCCACACAGAAGAGACCCAGTACTTC. This chain joins TRBV19 and TRBJ2-5; D is unresolved. This CDR3 contains 12 residues. From germline, CDR1 is LNHDA and CDR2 SQIVND (reference sequence). V gave up 6 bases and J gave up 3 bases, with 8 bases separating them.

J is TRBJ2-3 and V is TRBV7-9, with a weak D call TRBD2 (6 bases). The germline gives CDR1 SEHNR, CDR2 FQNEAQ (reference sequence). The ends were cut back, 2 bases at V and 0 bases at J, with 9 bases in the middle. This CDR3 is 15 amino acids long. This CDR3 is CASSLPGGSTDTQYF. Written as DNA, the CDR3 is TGTGCCAGCAGCTTACCTGGAGGGAGCACAGATACGCAGTATTTT. Variable domain in full (rest from reference TRBV7-9 and TRBJ2-3): DTGVSQNPRHKITKRGQNVTFRCDPISEHNRLYWYRQTLGQGPEFLTYFQNEAQLEKSRLLSDRFSAERPKGSFSTLEIQRTEQGDSAMYLCASSLPGGSTDTQYFGPGTRLTVL.

The chain uses TRBV7-9 and TRBJ2-7; 9 positions match TRBD1. The length of the CDR3 is 14 residues. In germline, CDR1 is SEHNR, CDR2 FQNEAQ (reference sequence). With V trimmed by 1 base and J by 3 bases, 1 base remained unmatched. The CDR3 protein is CASSLGTGVYEQYF. The DNA of the CDR3 is TGTGCCAGCAGCTTAGGGACAGGGGTCTACGAGCAGTACTTC.

The chain combines TRBV6-5 with TRBJ1-1; TRBD1 might be the D (6 bases). The CDR3 consists of 14 residues. V was trimmed by 4 bases and J by 0 bases, leaving 9 bases between them. CDR1 and CDR2 from the germline V gene are MNHEY and SVGAGI. The CDR3 protein is CASSFTGLNTEAFF. The CDR3 DNA reads as TGTGCCAGCAGTTTTACAGGGCTGAACACTGAAGCTTTCTTT.

The rearrangement joins TRBV10-1 to TRBJ2-1, with 9 bases identical to TRBD1. This CDR3 has 15 amino acids. CDR1 WNHNN and CDR2 SYGVQD come from the germline V gene (reference sequence). J gave up 5 bases and V 7 bases, and 9 bases lay outside the gene matches. CDR3 DNA sequence: TGCGCCAGCACCCCTGGGGACAGGGACGACAATGAGCAGTTCTTC. This encodes CASTPGDRDDNEQFF.

This chain joins TRBV29-1 and TRBJ1-1; TRBD1 matches 11 bases. CDR1 and CDR2 from the germline V gene are SQVTM and ANQGSEA. CDR3 length: 14 amino acids. Trimming took 8 bases from V and 5 from J; bases not matched to a gene: 10. The CDR3 loop is CSIWDRGFITEAFF. The DNA for the CDR3 is TGCAGCATTTGGGACAGGGGGTTTATTACTGAAGCTTTCTTT. Filled out from reference TRBV29-1 and TRBJ1-1, the complete variable domain reads SAVISQKPSRDICQRGTSLTIQCQVDSQVTMMFWYRQQPGQSLTLIATANQGSEATYESGFVIDKFPISRPNLTFSTLTVSNMSPEDSSIYLCSIWDRGFITEAFFGQGTRLTVV.

J is TRBJ2-2 and V is TRBV19; D not certain. V was shortened by 0 bases and J by 1 base, with 3 bases between the two germline ends. Germline CDR1 is LNHDA and CDR2 is SQIVND (reference sequence). This CDR3 has 14 residues. The CDR3 is CASSIDGNTGELFF. The CDR3 nucleotides are TGTGCCAGTAGTATAGACGGGAACACCGGGGAGCTGTTTTTT.

The chain links TRBV21-1 to TRBJ1-1; TRBD1 is taken as the D call from the table, unchecked against the DNA. TRBV21-1 is reported as a pseudogene. This CDR3 region has 18 residues. The DNA for the CDR3 is TGTGCCAGCAGCAAACCTAACGGGTCTCGACAGGGGGAATCTGAAGCTTTCTTT. It encodes CASSKPNGSRQGESEAFF.